Each of the 14 T cell receptor beta chains below was sequenced from the same sample in a study of blood T cell repertoires in COVID-19. Sequencing used immunoSEQ multiplex PCR; TCRdb keeps in-frame clones, though not all of them. The table has tens of thousands of clones, approximately 83% seen once. Sequencing was done on a sample of peripheral blood. All receptors come from a man between 40 and 49 years old with acute or convalescent COVID-19.

The chain carries TRBV23-1 and TRBJ1-3; D possibly corresponds to TRBD1 (5 bases). TRBV23-1 qualifies as an ORF whose function is uncertain. V was shortened by 6 bases and J by 6 bases, with 18 bases between the two germline ends. The CDR3 extends over 15 amino acids. Written as DNA, the CDR3 is TGCGCCAGCAGCCTGACGGGGGGAAATGAAAACACCATATATTTT. Translation: CASSLTGGNENTIYF.

The chain links TRBV11-1 to TRBJ2-4, with TRBD2 identical over 8 bases. After removal of 8 bases from V and 5 bases from J, the junction contained 5 bases not matched to a gene. From germline, CDR1 is SGHAT and CDR2 FQDESV (reference sequence). The CDR3 is made up of 13 amino acids. CDR3 nucleotides: TGTGCCAGCGGACTAGCCCCTGAAAACATTCAGTACTTC. This sequence encodes CASGLAPENIQYF.

V gene TRBV6-5 combines with J gene TRBJ2-5; D uncertain. This CDR3 has 12 residues. The V and J ends lost 10 bases and 3 bases respectively, with 12 bases between them. CDR1 is MNHEY, CDR2 SVGAGI, per germline. The CDR3 sequence: CATRPTKETQYF. CDR3 nucleotides: TGTGCCACTCGTCCTACCAAAGAGACCCAGTACTTC.

V usage is TRBV19 and J usage is TRBJ1-4; D might be TRBD1 (6 bases). This CDR3 is built from 14 residues. Trimming shortened V by 5 bases and J by 10 bases, and 17 bases separated the two germline ends. The germline V gene has CDR1 LNHDA and CDR2 SQIVND (reference sequence). Here the CDR3 DNA reads TGTGCCAGTAGTTACACCAGGGGACATGGAAAACTGTTTTTT. Its protein is CASSYTRGHGKLFF.

The chain combines TRBV12-5 with TRBJ1-3, with a weak D call TRBD1 (6 bases). There are 15 residues in the CDR3. Germline lookup yields CDR1 LGHNT and CDR2 FRNRAP. The V end was cut by 5 bases, the J end by 0 bases, with 11 bases between. CDR3 in amino acids: CASGDGQSSGNTIYF. DNA for the CDR3: TGTGCTAGTGGTGATGGACAGTCCTCTGGAAACACCATATATTTT.

This chain joins TRBV5-4 and TRBJ2-3; 11 nucleotides agree with TRBD2. Germline assignment: CDR1 SGHNT and CDR2 YYREEE (reference sequence). CDR3 size: 17 residues. V lost 4 bases and J lost 2; bases outside the gene matches: 9. The DNA of the CDR3 is TGTGCCAGCAGCAATAGCGGGGGGGGCCCTGTCACAGATACGCAGTATTTT. Its translation: CASSNSGGGPVTDTQYF. Based on the CDR3 plus reference TRBV5-4 and TRBJ2-3, the full variable domain is ETGVTQSPTHLIKTRGQQVTLRCSSQSGHNTVSWYQQALGQGPQFIFQYYREEENGRGNFPPRFSGLQFPNYSSELNVNALELDDSALYLCASSNSGGGPVTDTQYFGPGTRLTVL.

The chain has TRBV18 and TRBJ2-1, with D hard to call. Trimming removed 2 bases at V and 5 bases at J, with 10 bases between. In germline, CDR1 is KGHSH, CDR2 LQKENI. The CDR3 covers 14 residues. In DNA, the CDR3 is TGTGCCAGCTCACCAATAAGCCGGGACAATGAGCAGTTCTTC. It yields the protein CASSPISRDNEQFF. Full variable domain (outside the CDR3, taken from reference TRBV18 and TRBJ2-1): NAGVMQNPRHLVRRRGQEARLRCSPMKGHSHVYWYRQLPEEGLKFMVYLQKENIIDESGMPKERFSAEFPKEGPSILRIQQVVRGDSAAYFCASSPISRDNEQFFGPGTRLTVL.

V usage is TRBV5-3 and J usage is TRBJ2-4; 7 bases match TRBD2. TRBV5-3 is filed as an ORF, its function uncertain. The CDR3 runs to 12 residues. With V trimmed by 10 bases and J by 9 bases, 10 bases remained unmatched. The CDR3: CASRTSVGIQYF. The CDR3 DNA reads as TGTGCCTCCCGGACTAGTGTCGGCATTCAGTACTTC.

This clone turned up a few times. The chain joins TRBV5-6 to TRBJ2-3; unclear D gene. CDR3 length: 12 residues. V lost 3 bases, J lost 8 bases, and 10 bases lay in between. Germline CDR1 and CDR2: SGHDT and YYEEEE. CDR3 coding DNA: TGTGCCAGCAGCTCGGTTCTGCGTACGCAGTATTTT. The encoded protein is CASSSVLRTQYF.

The chain is built from TRBV24-1 and TRBJ2-5; possibly TRBD2 for D (5 bases). This CDR3 comprises 15 residues. V was pared by 0 bases and J by 2 bases, with 9 bases between. Per germline, CDR1 KGHDR and CDR2 SFDVKD. For the CDR3, the DNA is TGTGCCACCAGTGATTTGCATGGGGAGCAAGAGACCCAGTACTTC. Translating it yields CATSDLHGEQETQYF.

The rearrangement links TRBV5-1 to TRBJ1-6, with 7 bases matching TRBD1. The CDR3 covers 15 residues. After removal of 7 bases from V and 5 bases from J, the junction contained 9 bases not matched to a gene. The germline V gene has CDR1 SGHRS and CDR2 YFSETQ. CDR3 sequence (DNA): TGCGCCAGCCGTATAAATACAGGGGATAATTCACCCCTCCACTTT. The encoded protein is CASRINTGDNSPLHF.

V usage is TRBV29-1 and J usage is TRBJ1-3, with D maybe TRBD1 (6 bases). V dropped 0 bases and J dropped 4 bases, with 13 bases sitting between them. The length of the CDR3 is 15 residues. Germline loops: CDR1 SQVTM, CDR2 ANQGSEA. The DNA for the CDR3 is TGCAGCGTTGAAGAGTCAGACAGGCCCGGAAACACCATATATTTT. Translating it yields CSVEESDRPGNTIYF. Full variable domain (missing parts from reference TRBV29-1 and TRBJ1-3): SAVISQKPSRDICQRGTSLTIQCQVDSQVTMMFWYRQQPGQSLTLIATANQGSEATYESGFVIDKFPISRPNLTFSTLTVSNMSPEDSSIYLCSVEESDRPGNTIYFGEGSWLTVV.

V is TRBV21-1 and J is TRBJ2-5; the table's D call TRBD1 went unverified against the DNA. TRBV21-1 counts as a pseudogene. The CDR3 covers 13 residues. CDR3: CAPGTGGRETQYF. CDR3 nucleotide sequence: TGTGCACCCGGGACAGGGGGGCGGGAGACCCAGTACTTC.

This clone came up once. The gene calls are TRBV14 and TRBJ1-6; D is unclear. The CDR3 sequence is 15 residues long. With 7 bases removed from V and 0 bases from J, the gap between germline ends came to 10 bases. Germline loops: CDR1 SGHDN, CDR2 FVKESK. Here the CDR3 reads CASKGVSSYNSPLHF. Written as DNA, the CDR3 is TGTGCCAGCAAAGGAGTGAGCTCCTATAATTCACCCCTCCACTTT.